This is a list of T cell receptor beta chains from one sample in a study of T cell repertoires in cytomegalovirus infection. One entry per CDR3 protein, called by TCRdb with MiXCR from the reads. Here the sample spans approximately 1,000,000 distinct CDR3 sequences, around 32% being singletons. Antigens of these TCRs are unknown. The sequences come from cultured CD8+ T cells from PBMCs, collected from culture after CMV antigen stimulation. Receptors were obtained from a human donor in good health (CMV status not recorded). Some clones in this sample may be carry-over from other donors' samples. Both conserved end residues are part of each CDR3. D genes are given only for firm matches. The size of a clone is reported for some rows only, either as once, few or many, or as a class for expanded clones.

>TRBJ1-3|TRBD1|21|TRBV6-1|.
TGTGCCAGCAGAAGACAGGGGGAGGTTTGGTCCCGCCCGAGCTCTGGAAACACCATATATTTT
CASRRQGEVWSRPSSGNTIYF
>TRBJ1-4|.|14|TRBV6-6|few
TGTGCCAGCAGTAGCCACGCGCTTAATGAAAAACTGTTTTTT
CASSSHALNEKLFF
>TRBJ1-4|.|14|TRBV2|.
TGTGCCAGCAGTGACCTCCCGAGTAATGAAAAACTGTTTTTT
CASSDLPSNEKLFF
>TRBJ1-1|TRBD1|13|TRBV7-9|.
TGTGCCAGCAGACTGGACAGGGACACTGAAGCTTTCTTT
CASRLDRDTEAFF
>TRBJ1-2|.|13|TRBV2|.
TGTGCCAGCAGTGAAGGACGGAGCTATGACTACACCTTC
CASSEGRSYDYTF
>TRBJ1-2|TRBD1|16|TRBV10-3|few
TGTGCCATCAGGACAGGGGGCCTACAATTGCCCTATGGCTACACCTTC
CAIRTGGLQLPYGYTF
>TRBJ2-2|.|17|TRBV7-9|many
TGTGCCAGCAGCTCCGGTTACGCGGACAGAGACACCGGGGAGCTGTTTTTT
CASSSGYADRDTGELFF
>TRBJ2-1|.|12|TRBV4-1|.
TGCGCCAGCAGCCAAGCCCACAATGAGCAGTTCTTC
CASSQAHNEQFF
>TRBJ2-2|.|15|TRBV4-3|.
TGCGCCAGCAGCCAGTATAGGACAGTCACCGGGGAGCTGTTTTTT
CASSQYRTVTGELFF
>TRBJ1-2|.|14|TRBV6-5|few
TGTGCCAGCAGTTACGCCCCAAATACGTATGGCTACACCTTC
CASSYAPNTYGYTF
>TRBJ1-2|.|15|TRBV12-3/TRBV12-4|few
TGTGCCAGCAGTTTAGGCCAGCTTGCTAACTATGGCTACACCTTC
CASSLGQLANYGYTF
>TRBJ1-1|.|14|TRBV7-2|many
TGTGCCAGCAGCTTAGTTTCCAGGGAGCCTGAAGCTTTCTTT
CASSLVSREPEAFF
>TRBJ2-5|TRBD2|17|TRBV20-1|once
TGCAGTGCTCCGATGTTCCCCGGTGGTCTAGCGGGGGAGACCCAGTACTTC
CSAPMFPGGLAGETQYF
>TRBJ2-7|.|17|TRBV24-1|few
TGTGCCACCAGTGATTTCAAGGAGGGACAGAGCTCCTACGAGCAGTACTTC
CATSDFKEGQSSYEQYF
>TRBJ1-6|.|18|TRBV12-3/TRBV12-4|.
TGTGCCAGCAGGACGGGACAAGGCGCCTGGTTTTATAATTCACCCCTCCACTTT
CASRTGQGAWFYNSPLHF
>TRBJ2-7|TRBD2|17|TRBV7-2|many
TGTGCCAGCAGCACAAGGGTGGGAGCGGGGGACTCCTACGAGCAGTACTTC
CASSTRVGAGDSYEQYF
>TRBJ1-3|TRBD1|14|TRBV2|.
TGTGCCAGCAGTTGGACAGGTTACGGAAACACCATATATTTT
CASSWTGYGNTIYF
>TRBJ1-3|TRBD1|16|TRBV2|.
TGTGCCAGCAGCAGACAGGGCACAAGCTCTGGAAACACCATATATTTT
CASSRQGTSSGNTIYF
>TRBJ1-2|TRBD1|12|TRBV7-9|.
TGTGCCAGCAGCCTCGACAGGGGGCCTCACACCTTC
CASSLDRGPHTF
>TRBJ2-4|TRBD2|18|TRBV9|.
TGTGCCAGCAGCGTAAGGGGGTCGGCGGGGGGCCGGGGAAACATTCAGTACTTC
CASSVRGSAGGRGNIQYF
>TRBJ2-3|.|15|TRBV11-3|many
TGTGCCAGCAGCTCCCGGGACACCCACACAGATACGCAGTATTTT
CASSSRDTHTDTQYF
>TRBJ1-1|.|14|TRBV19|few
TGTGCCAGTAGTGCTGGACAAAAGTACTCTGAAGCTTTCTTT
CASSAGQKYSEAFF
>TRBJ2-1|.|13|TRBV24-1|few
TGTGCCACCGAGGACAGCGTTGGGAATGAGCAGTTCTTC
CATEDSVGNEQFF
>TRBJ2-2|TRBD2|14|TRBV6-2/TRBV6-3|.
TGTGCCAGCCTGGCGGGGGAGAGCACCGGGGAGCTGTTTTTT
CASLAGESTGELFF
>TRBJ2-1|TRBD2|15|TRBV7-6|.
TGTACCAGCAGCCCTCGGGGGGGCTGGGGGAATGAGCAGTTCTTC
CTSSPRGGWGNEQFF
>TRBJ1-1|TRBD1|12|TRBV11-2|.
TGTGCCAGCAGACCACAGGGGGCTGAAGCTTTCTTT
CASRPQGAEAFF
>TRBJ1-5|.|14|TRBV19|.
TGTGCCAGTAGAATACCCGGTGGCAATCAGCCCCAGCATTTT
CASRIPGGNQPQHF
>TRBJ1-1|.|14|TRBV7-9|few
TGTGCCAGCAGCAGCGGACGGAGGAACACTGAAGCTTTCTTT
CASSSGRRNTEAFF
>TRBJ1-3|TRBD1|16|TRBV11-2|.
TGTGCCAGCAGCCGCTGGGACAGGGGAATTGGAAACACCATATATTTT
CASSRWDRGIGNTIYF
>TRBJ2-5|.|13|TRBV7-6|few
TGTGCCAGCGACACGGCTAGTATAGAGACCCAGTACTTC
CASDTASIETQYF
>TRBJ1-2|.|14|TRBV5-6|.
TGTGCCAGCAGTAAGGGCGCCTCTAACTATGGCTACACCTTC
CASSKGASNYGYTF
>TRBJ1-5|TRBD1|16|TRBV4-1|.
TGCGCCAGCAGCCAAATAGACAGGGGCGGCAATCAGCCCCAGCATTTT
CASSQIDRGGNQPQHF
>TRBJ2-5|.|16|TRBV7-2|many
TGTGCCAGCAGCCTAGGGATCGGACTTACCGAAGAGACCCAGTACTTC
CASSLGIGLTEETQYF
>TRBJ2-3|.|13|TRBV6-2/TRBV6-3|many
TGTGCCAGCAGTTACTCGATTCCAGATACGCAGTATTTT
CASSYSIPDTQYF
>TRBJ1-5|.|17|TRBV6-1|.
TGTGCCAGCAGTGACGGACAGTACTGGCGTTCAGATTGGCCCCAGCATTTT
CASSDGQYWRSDWPQHF
>TRBJ2-4|.|13|TRBV29-1|.
TGCAGCGCCCAAGGGGGAGCCAAAAACATTCAGTACTTC
CSAQGGAKNIQYF
>TRBJ2-3|.|14|TRBV7-2|few
TGTGCCAGCAGCTACCCCATAAGCACAGATACGCAGTATTTT
CASSYPISTDTQYF
>TRBJ1-1|.|12|TRBV5-1|few
TGCGCCAGCAGCTTGGCGACAAATGAAGCTTTCTTT
CASSLATNEAFF
>TRBJ2-7|.|16|TRBV4-1|.
TGCGCCAGCAGCCAAGTTGGACACCCGATGACCTACGAGCAGTACTTC
CASSQVGHPMTYEQYF
>TRBJ1-1|.|12|TRBV6-6|.
TGTGCCAGCAGCGGACAGTTCACTGAAGCTTTCTTT
CASSGQFTEAFF
>TRBJ1-1|TRBD1|17|TRBV28|few
TGTGCCAGCAGTTACAAGGCAGGGGGCGCCGCCGGTAAGGTAGCTTTCTTT
CASSYKAGGAAGKVAFF
>TRBJ2-5|TRBD2|17|TRBV7-6|.
TGTGTCAGCAGCGGGACGGGACTAGCGGGGGCAGGGGAGACCCAGTACTTC
CVSSGTGLAGAGETQYF
>TRBJ2-5|.|15|TRBV6-5|.
TGTGCCAGCAGATTAATGTTAGGGTCCCAAGAGACCCAGTACTTC
CASRLMLGSQETQYF
>TRBJ1-1|.|15|TRBV6-2/TRBV6-3|.
TGTGCCAGCACCCCCCCCACAGGGAAAAACACTGAAGCTTTCTTT
CASTPPTGKNTEAFF
>TRBJ1-2|.|13|TRBV12-3/TRBV12-4|many
TGTGCCAGCAGTTCCGACAAGCTCTATGGCTACACCTTC
CASSSDKLYGYTF
>TRBJ1-1|.|15|TRBV7-2|many
TGTGCCAGCAGCTTAAGCGCTAGGGTGAACACTGAAGCTTTCTTT
CASSLSARVNTEAFF
>TRBJ2-2|.|15|TRBV11-3|.
TGTGCCAGCAGCCCTTGGGGGGATAACACCGGGGAGCTGTTTTTT
CASSPWGDNTGELFF
>TRBJ2-1|.|12|TRBV2|.
TGTGCCACCAGACCTACCTACAATGAGCAGTTCTTC
CATRPTYNEQFF
>TRBJ1-1|.|14|TRBV7-8|.
TGTGCCAGCAGCCCCCTGCCCGCGGGCACTGAAGCTTTCTTT
CASSPLPAGTEAFF
>TRBJ2-1|.|14|TRBV19|few
TGTGCCAGTAGTATGGGCAGCTCCTACAATGAGCAGTTCTTC
CASSMGSSYNEQFF
>TRBJ2-5|TRBD2|13|TRBV2|.
TGTGCCAGCATCGAGCGGGGGGGAGAGACCCAGTACTTC
CASIERGGETQYF
>TRBJ1-2|.|11|TRBV25-1|.
TGTGCCAGCAGGGTATCGGGGGGCTACACCTTC
CASRVSGGYTF
>TRBJ2-2|TRBD2|15|TRBV3-1|.
TGTGCCAGCAGCTCAGAAAGCGGGGCCTCCGGGGAGCTGTTTTTT
CASSSESGASGELFF
>TRBJ1-4|.|12|TRBV7-9|.
TGTGCCAGCGGCGGGGCTAATGAAAAACTGTTTTTT
CASGGANEKLFF
>TRBJ2-2|.|15|TRBV27|few
TGTGCCAGCAGTTTTTTACAGGGGAACACCGGGGAGCTGTTTTTT
CASSFLQGNTGELFF
>TRBJ1-2|.|13|TRBV27|many
TGTGCCAGCAGTTTTAACAGCTTCTATGGCTACACCTTC
CASSFNSFYGYTF
>TRBJ2-7|.|12|TRBV20-1|.
TGCAGTGCAGGGGCCGTCTCCTACGAGCAGTACTTC
CSAGAVSYEQYF